Listed below are T cell receptor beta chains from one sample, sequenced in a study of PD-1 blockade in mismatch repair-deficient tumors. Clones were sequenced by immunoSEQ multiplex PCR, and TCRdb holds only the in-frame ones, with some missing. The sample holds 30,000 to 40,000 clones, over 80% seen once. Sample: PBMCs, taken roughly 6 weeks after starting pembrolizumab. These receptors were collected from an adult with mismatch repair-deficient cancer. The CDR3 runs from the conserved cysteine through the conserved F or W. A D gene is named only where the DNA matches it firmly. Expanded clones are given a class, and other clones once, few, many or no size at all.

>TRBV25-1|-|TRBD2|TRBJ2-3
TGTGCCAGCAGCAACTTAGCGGGACGAAGCACAGATACGCAGTATTTT
CASSNLAGRSTDTQYF
>TRBV11-2|-|TRBD2|TRBJ2-3
TGTGCCAGCAGCTACCGCCCGACTAGCGTCAGCACAGATACGCAGTATTTT
CASSYRPTSVSTDTQYF
>TRBV7-9|-|TRBD2|TRBJ2-2
TGTGCCAGCAGCCGGCACGGGACTAGCGGATCCGGGGAGCTGTTTTTT
CASSRHGTSGSGELFF
>TRBV10-3|-|TRBD2|TRBJ2-7
TGTGCCATCAGGCCGGGGCTAGCGGGAGCCCACGAGCAGTACTTC
CAIRPGLAGAHEQYF
>TRBV28|few|TRBD1|TRBJ2-7
TGTGCCAGCAGTTTTCTCCAGGGGGTCTCCTACGAGCAGTACTTC
CASSFLQGVSYEQYF
>TRBV28|-|-|TRBJ1-2
TGTGCCAGCAGTTTTGCGGGGGCGCGTGGCTACACCTTC
CASSFAGARGYTF
>TRBV15|-|-|TRBJ1-6
TGTGCCACCAGCAGAGACGGGGACTCCTATAATTCACCCCTCCACTTT
CATSRDGDSYNSPLHF
>TRBV11-3|-|TRBD2|TRBJ2-2
TGTGCCAGCAGCCGTGTGGGACTAGCCACCGGGGAGCTGTTTTTT
CASSRVGLATGELFF
>TRBV6-5|-|-|TRBJ1-5
TGTGCCAGCAGGTCGGAGGGCACCAATCAGCCCCAGCATTTT
CASRSEGTNQPQHF
>TRBV29-1|-|TRBD1|TRBJ1-1
TGCAGCGTTGAAGATGCCGAAGGGACAGGGGGCGAAGCTTTCTTT
CSVEDAEGTGGEAFF
>TRBV28|once|-|TRBJ2-7
TGTGCCAGCAGTTCCCCCTCGGTAGCGGAGAGCTACGAGCAGTACTTC
CASSSPSVAESYEQYF
>TRBV2|-|TRBD2|TRBJ2-3
TGTGCCAGCAGTGGACTAGCGGGAGGAACAGATACGCAGTATTTT
CASSGLAGGTDTQYF
>TRBV30|-|TRBD2|TRBJ2-6
TGTGCCTGGAGTGTACTAGGGGCTAGCGGGAGGTATATTAGCTCTGGGGCCAACGTCCTGACTTTC
CAWSVLGASGRYISSGANVLTF
>TRBV6-1|-|-|TRBJ1-2
TGTGCCAGCAGTGAAGCGCGGCAGAGCTATGGCTACACCTTC
CASSEARQSYGYTF
>TRBV5-1|-|-|TRBJ2-5
TGCGCCAGCAGCTTGGGAACTACCCAAGAGACCCAGTACTTC
CASSLGTTQETQYF
>TRBV7-8|-|-|TRBJ2-1
TGTGCCAGCAGCATAACAGTAGACAATGAGCAGTTCTTC
CASSITVDNEQFF
>TRBV27|once|-|TRBJ1-1
TGTGCCAGCAGTCTCAGGGGCCCGAACACTGAAGCTTTCTTT
CASSLRGPNTEAFF
>TRBV19|-|-|TRBJ2-5
TGTGCCAGTAGTATTGGCCAGGTACCTCCAGAGACCCAGTACTTC
CASSIGQVPPETQYF
>TRBV4-1|-|-|TRBJ1-1
TGCGCCAGCAGCCAAGAGGTGGGTACAGACACTGAAGCTTTCTTT
CASSQEVGTDTEAFF
>TRBV2|-|-|TRBJ2-5
TGTGCCAGCAGCGGCTTATGGGGAGATTCGTACCAAGAGACCCAGTACTTC
CASSGLWGDSYQETQYF
>TRBV7-3|-|-|TRBJ2-1
TGTGCCAGCAGCTTGGGGCAGGGGGGCAATGAGCAGTTCTTC
CASSLGQGGNEQFF
>TRBV27|-|TRBD1|TRBJ1-2
TGTGCCAGCAGTATTTCCAACAGGGGGGTCCGTGGCTACACCTTC
CASSISNRGVRGYTF
>TRBV5-1|-|-|TRBJ1-1
TGCGCCAGCAGCTCAACTGTGAACACTGAAGCTTTCTTT
CASSSTVNTEAFF
>TRBV9|-|-|TRBJ2-7
TGTGCCAGCAGCCCAAGATCGAGCTCCTACGAGCAGTACTTC
CASSPRSSSYEQYF